This passage covers 7 T cell receptor beta chains from one sample sequenced in a study of neurological immune-mediated disorders. TCRdb itself ran the 5' RACE reads through MiXCR, one entry per CDR3 protein. This sample has over 45,000 distinct CDR3 sequences, with over 3.5% found just once. Sequencing was done on a sample of CD4+ T cells from blood. The receptors were sampled from a woman in her thirties or forties with multiple sclerosis.

In its sample, this clonotype is medium-sized. The rearrangement uses TRBV27 and TRBJ2-6; TRBD2 might be the D (5 bases). Trimming took off 3 bases at V and 0 bases at J, with 9 bases between the two ends. CDR3 length equals 16 residues. The germline gives CDR1 MNHEY, CDR2 SMNVEV (reference sequence). Here the CDR3 DNA reads TGTGCCAGCAGTTTTTACGGGAACTCTGGGGCCAACGTCCTGACTTTC. The encoded protein is CASSFYGNSGANVLTF.

This clonotype appeared many times. The chain carries TRBV3-1 and TRBJ2-2; D gene ambiguous. V lost 4 bases and J 6 bases, leaving 6 bases between the germline ends. This CDR3 has 12 residues. CDR1 LGHDT and CDR2 YNNKEL come from the germline V gene (reference sequence). This CDR3 is CASSLVSGELFF. CDR3 DNA: TGTGCCAGCAGCCTGGTGTCCGGGGAGCTGTTTTTT.

This clonotype has ten or more counts. A junction boundary mismatches the germline segment, possibly from a read error. The gene calls are TRBV5-1 and TRBJ1-2; TRBD1 is a possible D gene (6 bases). Germline V gene lookup returns CDR1 SGHRS and CDR2 YFSETQ. This CDR3 spans 14 amino acids. The CDR3 reads CASSFRRGNDGYTF. CDR3 bases: TGCGCCAGCAGCTTTCGCAGGGGTAACGATGGCTACACCTTC. The variable domain in full, completed from reference TRBV5-1 and TRBJ1-2, reads KAGVTQTPRYLIKTRGQQVTLSCSPISGHRSVSWYQQTPGQGLQFLFEYFSETQRNKGNFPGRFSGRQFSNSRSEMNVSTLELGDSALYLCASSFRRGNDGYTFGSGTRLTVV.

J is TRBJ2-7 and V is TRBV18; a possible D gene is TRBD1 (6 bases). In germline, CDR1 is KGHSH, CDR2 LQKENI. Trimming cost V 4 bases and J 5 bases, with 9 bases left between them. The CDR3 is 12 amino acids. The CDR3 nucleotides read TGTGCCAGCTCACGGGACATCGACGAGCAGTACTTC. Encoded protein: CASSRDIDEQYF.

The sample holds many counts of this clonotype. The chain employs TRBV15 and TRBJ2-7; D not certain. This CDR3 has 12 amino acids. CDR1 and CDR2 (germline): LNHNV, YYDKDF (reference sequence). Deletions cut 0 bases from V and 5 bases from J, with 5 bases between. This CDR3 reads CATSRDRDEQYF. The CDR3 DNA sequence: TGTGCCACCAGCAGAGATAGGGACGAGCAGTACTTC.

The table lists this clonotype with many counts. The chain couples TRBV7-9 to TRBJ2-1, with no clear D. The CDR3 is made up of 14 amino acids. V dropped 2 bases and J dropped 0 bases, with 5 bases sitting between them. CDR1 and CDR2 (germline): SEHNR, FQNEAQ (reference sequence). The CDR3 sequence: CASSLYSSYNEQFF. The CDR3 DNA reads as TGTGCCAGCAGCTTATACAGCTCCTACAATGAGCAGTTCTTC.

This clonotype was observed many times. V is TRBV5-1 and J is TRBJ2-7; the match to TRBD1 covers 10 bases. Germline CDR1 and CDR2: SGHRS and YFSETQ. The CDR3 consists of 15 residues. With 2 bases clipped from V and 3 bases from J, the junction kept 5 bases outside the gene matches. CDR3: CASSLMGTGDYEQYF. In nucleotides, the CDR3 is TGCGCCAGCAGCTTAATGGGGACAGGGGACTACGAGCAGTACTTC. The whole variable domain, filled in from reference TRBV5-1 and TRBJ2-7, reads KAGVTQTPRYLIKTRGQQVTLSCSPISGHRSVSWYQQTPGQGLQFLFEYFSETQRNKGNFPGRFSGRQFSNSRSEMNVSTLELGDSALYLCASSLMGTGDYEQYFGPGTRLTVT.